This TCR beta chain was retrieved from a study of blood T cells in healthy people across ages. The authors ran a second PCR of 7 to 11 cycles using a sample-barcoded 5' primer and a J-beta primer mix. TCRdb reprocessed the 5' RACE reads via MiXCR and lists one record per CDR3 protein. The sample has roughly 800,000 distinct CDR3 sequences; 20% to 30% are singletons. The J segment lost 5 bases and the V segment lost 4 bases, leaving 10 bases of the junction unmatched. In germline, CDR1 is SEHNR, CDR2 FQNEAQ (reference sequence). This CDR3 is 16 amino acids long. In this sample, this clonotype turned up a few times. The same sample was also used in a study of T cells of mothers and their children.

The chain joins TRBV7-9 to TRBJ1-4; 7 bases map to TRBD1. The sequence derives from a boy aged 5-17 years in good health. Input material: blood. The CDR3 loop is CASSSGGGQLNEKLFF. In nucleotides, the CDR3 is TGTGCCAGCAGCTCCGGAGGGGGACAGTTAAATGAAAAACTGTTTTTT.